Listed here are 14 T cell receptor beta chains from one sample, sequenced in a study of control samples from healthy donors and cancer patients. Produced via immunoSEQ multiplex PCR; TCRdb's table is partial and in-frame only. The top ten hold over 1.3% of the sample, which has under 100,000 clones, approximately 95% seen once. Sequencing used blood. The source of these receptors is a woman younger than 45 in good health.

The chain uses TRBV24-1 and TRBJ1-4; 7 nucleotides agree with TRBD1. The CDR3 consists of 14 residues. CDR1 is KGHDR, CDR2 SFDVKD, per germline. Trimming removed 6 bases from V and 8 bases from J; junction bases left unmatched: 8. The CDR3 region has the DNA TGTGCCACCAGTCCCAGGGGGTTAGGGGAAAAACTGTTTTTT. Its translation is CATSPRGLGEKLFF.

The CDR3 DNA sequence: TGTGCCAGTAGTATAGAATTTTACAGACCTACTAACTATGGCTACACCTTC. Encoded protein: CASSIEFYRPTNYGYTF. V usage is TRBV19 and J usage is TRBJ1-2, with unresolved D. The V end was cut by 0 bases, the J end by 0 bases, with 14 bases between. Looked up from germline, CDR1 is LNHDA and CDR2 is SQIVND (reference sequence). The CDR3 is 17 amino acids.

V gene TRBV2 combines with J gene TRBJ2-1, with D uncertain. Between the trimmed V and J ends, which lost 1 base and 8 bases, there was a span of 9 bases. CDR3 size: 13 residues. Germline assignment: CDR1 SNHLY and CDR2 FYNNEI. In DNA, the CDR3 is TGTGCCAGCAGTGAAGTCGCCCAGGATGAGCAGTTCTTC. Translated: CASSEVAQDEQFF.

The chain links TRBV28 to TRBJ1-2, with 7 nucleotides matching TRBD1. V trimming: 6 bases; J trimming: 4 bases; junction bases outside the gene matches: 5. CDR3 length: 13 residues. Germline values: CDR1 MDHEN, CDR2 SYDVKM. This chain's CDR3 is CASSDRAIYGYTF. Here the CDR3 DNA reads TGTGCCAGCAGCGACAGGGCGATCTATGGCTACACCTTC.

The V gene is TRBV28, the J gene TRBJ1-5; no clear D. Trimming removed 6 bases from V and 6 bases from J, with 9 bases in between. The CDR3 runs 12 residues. Germline V lookup: CDR1 MDHEN, CDR2 SYDVKM. Written as DNA, the CDR3 is TGTGCCAGCAGCCGATACGGTCAGCCCCAGCATTTT. Its protein product is CASSRYGQPQHF.

The genes are TRBV3-1 (or the pseudogene TRBV3-2) and TRBJ2-5; no firm D call. The V and J ends lost 1 base and 2 bases respectively, with 2 bases between them. The germline V gene encodes CDR1 LGHDT and CDR2 YNNKEL (reference sequence). The CDR3 sequence is 12 residues long. The CDR3 protein is CASSQGQETQYF. The CDR3 DNA is TGTGCCAGCAGCCAAGGTCAAGAGACCCAGTACTTC.

The chain is built from TRBV19 and TRBJ1-2; 7 bases agree with TRBD1. The CDR3 is 17 amino acids. The V gene's germline CDR1 is LNHDA and CDR2 SQIVND (reference sequence). The J segment lost 0 bases and the V segment lost 4 bases, leaving 11 bases of the junction unmatched. The CDR3 loop reads CASSTRDRDSPNYGYTF. DNA of the CDR3: TGTGCCAGTAGTACGCGAGACCGGGACAGTCCTAACTATGGCTACACCTTC.

The chain uses TRBV10-3 and TRBJ2-3; the match to TRBD1 covers 9 bases. The CDR3 runs 15 residues. CDR1 ENHRY and CDR2 SYGVKD come from the germline V gene. Germline trimming cut 4 bases from V and 0 bases from J; bases unmatched to any gene: 2. CDR3 amino acids: CAISGTGASTDTQYF. The CDR3 bases are TGTGCCATCAGTGGGACAGGGGCTAGCACAGATACGCAGTATTTT.

V is TRBV7-8 and J is TRBJ2-1; possibly TRBD1 or TRBD2 for D (6 bases each). The length of the CDR3 is 15 residues. V lost 5 bases and J 1 base, leaving 12 bases between the germline ends. Germline V gene lookup returns CDR1 SGHVS and CDR2 FQNEAQ. Here the CDR3 reads CASSRTGRSYNEQFF. Here the CDR3 DNA reads TGTGCCAGCAGCCGCACAGGGAGGTCCTACAATGAGCAGTTCTTC.

The CDR3 region has the DNA TGTGCCAGTACCAAGGGGGGGACAGGGGCTAAAGCTTTCTTT. Protein product: CASTKGGTGAKAFF. The rearrangement uses TRBV19 and TRBJ1-1; 10 nucleotides align to TRBD1. This CDR3 has 14 residues. Germline CDR1 LNHDA, CDR2 SQIVND (reference sequence). V lost 7 bases and J lost 9; bases outside the gene matches: 11.

The V call is TRBV30, the J call TRBJ1-6; no firm D call. V was pared by 2 bases and J by 9 bases, with 14 bases between. CDR1 GTSNPN and CDR2 SVGIG come from the germline V gene (reference sequence). The CDR3 spans 14 residues. CDR3 residues: CAWSQSLYGSPLHF. The CDR3 nucleotides are TGTGCCTGGAGTCAGTCCCTTTATGGTTCACCCCTCCACTTT.

The chain employs TRBV4-1 and TRBJ2-1; tentative D call: TRBD1 (5 bases). Germline V gives CDR1 MGHRA, CDR2 YSYEKL. This CDR3 is built from 15 residues. The V and J ends lost 1 base and 4 bases respectively, with 11 bases between them. Here the CDR3 reads CASSQGTGRYNEQFF. Here the CDR3 DNA reads TGCGCCAGCAGCCAAGGTACAGGAAGATACAATGAGCAGTTCTTC.

This clone appeared once. The chain joins TRBV6-5 to TRBJ1-4; D remains unclear. The CDR3 sequence is 12 residues long. Germline CDR1 is MNHEY and CDR2 is SVGAGI. Between the trimmed V and J ends, which lost 8 bases and 0 bases, there was a span of 4 bases. The CDR3 DNA is TGTGCCAGCTCGGCAACTAATGAAAAACTGTTTTTT. As protein: CASSATNEKLFF.

The gene calls are TRBV5-1 and TRBJ1-4; D perhaps matches TRBD1 (5 bases). Trimming shortened V by 3 bases and J by 1 base, and 7 bases separated the two germline ends. The CDR3 totals 14 residues. Per the germline V gene, CDR1 is SGHRS and CDR2 is YFSETQ. The CDR3 loop is CASSSGLTNEKLFF. In DNA form, the CDR3 reads TGCGCCAGCAGCTCGGGACTAACTAATGAAAAACTGTTTTTT.